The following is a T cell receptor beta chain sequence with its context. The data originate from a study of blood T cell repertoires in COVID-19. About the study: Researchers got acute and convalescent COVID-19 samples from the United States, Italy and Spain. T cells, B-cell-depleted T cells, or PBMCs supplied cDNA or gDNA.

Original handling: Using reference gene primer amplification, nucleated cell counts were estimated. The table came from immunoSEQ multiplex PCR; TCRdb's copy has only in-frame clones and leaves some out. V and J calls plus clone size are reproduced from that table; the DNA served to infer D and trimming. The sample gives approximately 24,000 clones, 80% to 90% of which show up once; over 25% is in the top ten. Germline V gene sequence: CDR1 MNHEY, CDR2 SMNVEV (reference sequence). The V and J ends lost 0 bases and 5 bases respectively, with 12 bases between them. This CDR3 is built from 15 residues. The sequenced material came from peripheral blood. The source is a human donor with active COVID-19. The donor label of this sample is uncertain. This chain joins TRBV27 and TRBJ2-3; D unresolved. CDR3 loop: CASSLSRLAGDTQYF. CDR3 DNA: TGTGCCAGCAGTTTATCGCGTCTTGCCGGAGATACGCAGTATTTT.